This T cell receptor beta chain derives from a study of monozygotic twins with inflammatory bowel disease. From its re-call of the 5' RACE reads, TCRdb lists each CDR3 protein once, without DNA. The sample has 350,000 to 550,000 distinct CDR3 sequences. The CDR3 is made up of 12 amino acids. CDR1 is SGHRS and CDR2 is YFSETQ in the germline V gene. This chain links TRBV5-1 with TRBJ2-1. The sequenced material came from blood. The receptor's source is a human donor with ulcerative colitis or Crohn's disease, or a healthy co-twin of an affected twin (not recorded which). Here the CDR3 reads CASSLALNEQFF.